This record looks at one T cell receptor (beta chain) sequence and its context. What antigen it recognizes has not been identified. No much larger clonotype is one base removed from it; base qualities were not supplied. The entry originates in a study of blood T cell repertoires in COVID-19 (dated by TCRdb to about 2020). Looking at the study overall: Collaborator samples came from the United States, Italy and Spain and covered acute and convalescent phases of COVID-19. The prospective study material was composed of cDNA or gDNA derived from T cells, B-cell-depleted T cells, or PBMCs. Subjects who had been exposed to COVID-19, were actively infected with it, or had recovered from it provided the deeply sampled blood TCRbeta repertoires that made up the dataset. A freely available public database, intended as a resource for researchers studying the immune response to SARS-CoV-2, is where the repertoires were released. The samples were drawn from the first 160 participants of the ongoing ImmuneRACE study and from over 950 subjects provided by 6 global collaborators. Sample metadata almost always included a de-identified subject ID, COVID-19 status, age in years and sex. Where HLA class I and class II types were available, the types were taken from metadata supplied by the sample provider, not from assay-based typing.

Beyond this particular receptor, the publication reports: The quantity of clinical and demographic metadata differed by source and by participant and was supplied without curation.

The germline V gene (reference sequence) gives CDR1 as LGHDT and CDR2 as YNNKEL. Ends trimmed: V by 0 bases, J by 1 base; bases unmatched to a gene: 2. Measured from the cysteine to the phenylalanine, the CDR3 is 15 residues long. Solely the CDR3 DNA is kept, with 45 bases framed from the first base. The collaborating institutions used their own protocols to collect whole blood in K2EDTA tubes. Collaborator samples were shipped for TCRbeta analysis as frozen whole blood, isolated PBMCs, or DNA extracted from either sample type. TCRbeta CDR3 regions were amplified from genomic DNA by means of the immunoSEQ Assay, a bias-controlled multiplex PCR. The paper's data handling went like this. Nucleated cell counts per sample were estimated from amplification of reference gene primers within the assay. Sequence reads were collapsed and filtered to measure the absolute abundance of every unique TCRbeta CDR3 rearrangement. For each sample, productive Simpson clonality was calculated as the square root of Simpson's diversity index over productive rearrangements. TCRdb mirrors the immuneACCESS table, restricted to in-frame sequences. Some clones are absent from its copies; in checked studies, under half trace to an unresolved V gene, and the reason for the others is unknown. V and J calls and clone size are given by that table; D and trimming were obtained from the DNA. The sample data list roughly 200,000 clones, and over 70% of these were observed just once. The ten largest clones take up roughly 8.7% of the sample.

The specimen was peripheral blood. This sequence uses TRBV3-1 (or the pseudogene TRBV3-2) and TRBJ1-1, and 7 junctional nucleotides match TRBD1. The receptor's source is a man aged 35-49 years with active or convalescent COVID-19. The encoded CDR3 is CASSQEGTANTEAFF. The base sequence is TGTGCCAGCAGCCAAGAGGGGACAGCGAACACTGAAGCTTTCTTT.